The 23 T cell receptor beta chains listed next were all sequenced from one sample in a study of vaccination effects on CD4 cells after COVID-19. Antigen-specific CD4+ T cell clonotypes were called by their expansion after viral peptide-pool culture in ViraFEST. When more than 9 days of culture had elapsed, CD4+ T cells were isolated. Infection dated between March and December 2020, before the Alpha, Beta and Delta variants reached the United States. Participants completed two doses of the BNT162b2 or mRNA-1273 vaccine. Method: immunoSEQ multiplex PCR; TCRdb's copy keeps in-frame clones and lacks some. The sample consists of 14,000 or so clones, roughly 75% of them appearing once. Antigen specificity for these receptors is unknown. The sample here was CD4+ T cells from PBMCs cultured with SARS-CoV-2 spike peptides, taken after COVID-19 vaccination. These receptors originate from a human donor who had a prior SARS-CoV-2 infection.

The CDR3 sequence: CASSLGQGGDEQYF. CDR3 DNA: TGCGCCAGCAGCTTGGGACAGGGTGGCGACGAGCAGTACTTC. The chain is built from TRBV5-1 and TRBJ2-7; 7 nucleotides match TRBD1. V was clipped by 0 bases and J by 5 bases; unmatched bases: 5. Germline CDR1 is SGHRS and CDR2 is YFSETQ. This CDR3 is built from 14 residues. Based on the CDR3 plus reference TRBV5-1 and TRBJ2-7, the full variable domain is KAGVTQTPRYLIKTRGQQVTLSCSPISGHRSVSWYQQTPGQGLQFLFEYFSETQRNKGNFPGRFSGRQFSNSRSEMNVSTLELGDSALYLCASSLGQGGDEQYFGPGTRLTVT.

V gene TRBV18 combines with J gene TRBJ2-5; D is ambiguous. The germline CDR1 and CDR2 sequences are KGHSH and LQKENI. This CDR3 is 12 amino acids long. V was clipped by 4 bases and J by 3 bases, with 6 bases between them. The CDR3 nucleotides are TGTGCCAGCTCACTAGGTGAAGAGACCCAGTACTTC. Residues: CASSLGEETQYF.

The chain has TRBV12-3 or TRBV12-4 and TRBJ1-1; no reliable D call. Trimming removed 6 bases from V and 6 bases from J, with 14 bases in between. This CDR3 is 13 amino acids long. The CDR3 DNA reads TGTGCCAGCAGAAGTAGCGGGGTTCCTGAAGCTTTCTTT. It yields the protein CASRSSGVPEAFF.

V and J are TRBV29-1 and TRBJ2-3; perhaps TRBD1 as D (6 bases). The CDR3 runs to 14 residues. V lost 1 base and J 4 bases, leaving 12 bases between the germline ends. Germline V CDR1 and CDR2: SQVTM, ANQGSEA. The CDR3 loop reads CSVEGYRVADTQYF. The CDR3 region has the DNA TGCAGCGTTGAAGGGTACAGGGTGGCAGATACGCAGTATTTT.

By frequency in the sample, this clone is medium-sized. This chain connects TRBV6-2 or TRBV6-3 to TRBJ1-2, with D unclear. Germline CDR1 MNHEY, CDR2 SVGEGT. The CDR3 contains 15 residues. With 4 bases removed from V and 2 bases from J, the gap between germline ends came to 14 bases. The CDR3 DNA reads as TGTGCCAGCAGTTCGATGGGTCGAAGGAACTATGGCTACACCTTC. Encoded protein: CASSSMGRRNYGYTF.

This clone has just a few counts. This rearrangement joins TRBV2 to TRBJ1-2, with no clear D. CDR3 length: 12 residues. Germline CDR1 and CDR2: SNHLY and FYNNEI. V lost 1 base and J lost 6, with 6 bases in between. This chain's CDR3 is CASSEGPNGYTF. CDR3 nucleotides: TGTGCCAGCAGTGAAGGACCCAATGGCTACACCTTC.

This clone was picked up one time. CDR3 sequence: CASSYGRAYNEQFF. The CDR3 coding sequence is TGTGCCAGCAGTTACGGCAGAGCCTACAATGAGCAGTTCTTC. The rearrangement links TRBV6-5 to TRBJ2-1; D is ambiguous. The germline gives CDR1 MNHEY, CDR2 SVGAGI. This CDR3 has 14 residues. Deletions cut 2 bases from V and 2 bases from J, with 7 bases between.

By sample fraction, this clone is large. CDR3 sequence: CASSYSADGSYEQYF. CDR3 DNA sequence: TGTGCCAGCAGTTACTCAGCGGACGGCTCCTACGAGCAGTACTTC. V usage is TRBV6-5 and J usage is TRBJ2-7, with a tentative D call TRBD2 (5 bases). Trimming shortened V by 0 bases and J by 0 bases, and 9 bases separated the two germline ends. This CDR3 spans 15 amino acids. Germline V CDR1 and CDR2: MNHEY, SVGAGI.

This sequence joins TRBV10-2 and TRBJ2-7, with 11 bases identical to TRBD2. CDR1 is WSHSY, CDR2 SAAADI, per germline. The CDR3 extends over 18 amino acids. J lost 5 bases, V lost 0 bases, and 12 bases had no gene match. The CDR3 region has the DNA TGCGCCAGCAGTGAGTCCCTTACATATAGCGGGAGGGCCGACGAGCAGTACTTC. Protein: CASSESLTYSGRADEQYF.

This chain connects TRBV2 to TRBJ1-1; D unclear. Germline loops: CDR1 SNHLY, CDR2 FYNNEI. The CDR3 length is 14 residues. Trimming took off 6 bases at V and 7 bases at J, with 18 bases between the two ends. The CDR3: CASSDQAARLEAFF. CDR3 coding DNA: TGTGCCAGCAGCGATCAAGCCGCGCGTCTTGAAGCTTTCTTT.

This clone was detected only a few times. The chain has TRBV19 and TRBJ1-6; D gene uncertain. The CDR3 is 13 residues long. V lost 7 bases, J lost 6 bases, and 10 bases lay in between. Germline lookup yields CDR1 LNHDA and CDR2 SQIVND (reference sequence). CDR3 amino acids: CASTFGSNSPLHF. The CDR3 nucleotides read TGTGCCAGTACCTTCGGCAGTAATTCACCCCTCCACTTT.

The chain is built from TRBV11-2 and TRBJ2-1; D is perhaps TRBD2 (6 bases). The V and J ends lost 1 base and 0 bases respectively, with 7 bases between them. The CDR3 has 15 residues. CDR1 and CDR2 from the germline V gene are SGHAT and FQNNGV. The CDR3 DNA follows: TGTGCCAGCAGCTTAGGGAGGGTCTCCTACAATGAGCAGTTCTTC. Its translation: CASSLGRVSYNEQFF.

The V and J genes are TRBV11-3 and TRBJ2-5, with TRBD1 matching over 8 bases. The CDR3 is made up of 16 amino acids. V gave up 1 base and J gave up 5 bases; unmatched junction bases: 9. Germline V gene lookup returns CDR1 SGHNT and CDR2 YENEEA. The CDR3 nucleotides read TGTGCCAGCAGCTTAGCGTACCAGGGGGCGGAGGAGACCCAGTACTTC. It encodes CASSLAYQGAEETQYF.

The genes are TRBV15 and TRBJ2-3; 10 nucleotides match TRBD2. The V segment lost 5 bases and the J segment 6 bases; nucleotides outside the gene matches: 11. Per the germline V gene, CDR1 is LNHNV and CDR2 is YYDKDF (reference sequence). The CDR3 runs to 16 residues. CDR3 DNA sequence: TGTGCCACCAGCGGACGTAGCGGGGGGCCGTTGGATACGCAGTATTTT. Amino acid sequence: CATSGRSGGPLDTQYF.

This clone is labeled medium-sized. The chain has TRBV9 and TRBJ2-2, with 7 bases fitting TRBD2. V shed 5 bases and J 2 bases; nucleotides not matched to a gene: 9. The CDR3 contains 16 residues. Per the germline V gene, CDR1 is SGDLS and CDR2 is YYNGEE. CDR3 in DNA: TGTGCCAGCAGTACCCGGGAGGTCCCCAACACCGGGGAGCTGTTTTTT. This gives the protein CASSTREVPNTGELFF. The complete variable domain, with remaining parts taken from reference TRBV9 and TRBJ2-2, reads DSGVTQTPKHLITATGQRVTLRCSPRSGDLSVYWYQQSLDQGLQFLIQYYNGEERAKGNILERFSAQQFPDLHSELNLSSLELGDSALYFCASSTREVPNTGELFFGEGSRLTVL.

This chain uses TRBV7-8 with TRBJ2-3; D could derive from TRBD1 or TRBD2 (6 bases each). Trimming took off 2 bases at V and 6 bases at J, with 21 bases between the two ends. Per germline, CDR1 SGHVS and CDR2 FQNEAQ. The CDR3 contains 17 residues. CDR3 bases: TGTGCCAGCAGCTTATCAAGGGGGGTCTGGGTTCGGGATACGCAGTATTTT. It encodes CASSLSRGVWVRDTQYF.

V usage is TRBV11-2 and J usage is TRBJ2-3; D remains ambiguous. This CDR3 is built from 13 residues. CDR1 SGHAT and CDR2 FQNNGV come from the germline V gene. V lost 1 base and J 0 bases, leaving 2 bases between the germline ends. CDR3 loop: CASSLGSTDTQYF. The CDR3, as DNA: TGTGCCAGCAGCTTAGGGAGCACAGATACGCAGTATTTT.

CDR3 nucleotides: TGCAGCGGGGTCCAGTCCTATGGCTACACCTTC. It yields the protein CSGVQSYGYTF. This chain uses TRBV29-1 with TRBJ1-2; D remains ambiguous. CDR1 is SQVTM, CDR2 ANQGSEA, per germline. The germline V and J ends were trimmed by 7 bases and 4 bases, with 10 bases remaining between them. The CDR3 sequence is 11 residues long. The whole variable domain, filled in from reference TRBV29-1 and TRBJ1-2, reads SAVISQKPSRDICQRGTSLTIQCQVDSQVTMMFWYRQQPGQSLTLIATANQGSEATYESGFVIDKFPISRPNLTFSTLTVSNMSPEDSSIYLCSGVQSYGYTFGSGTRLTVV.

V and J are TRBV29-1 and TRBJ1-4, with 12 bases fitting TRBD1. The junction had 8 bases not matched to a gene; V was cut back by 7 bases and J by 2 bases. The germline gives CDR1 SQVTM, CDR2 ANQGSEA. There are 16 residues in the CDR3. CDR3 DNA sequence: TGCAGCGCCACCCCGGGACAGGGGGCGACTAATGAAAAACTGTTTTTT. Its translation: CSATPGQGATNEKLFF.

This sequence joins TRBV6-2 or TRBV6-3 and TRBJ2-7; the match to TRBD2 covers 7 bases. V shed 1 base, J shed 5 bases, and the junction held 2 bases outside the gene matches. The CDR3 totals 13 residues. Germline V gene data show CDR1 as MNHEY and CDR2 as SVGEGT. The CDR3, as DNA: TGTGCCAGCAGTTACTACCGGGGGGACGAGCAGTACTTC. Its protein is CASSYYRGDEQYF.

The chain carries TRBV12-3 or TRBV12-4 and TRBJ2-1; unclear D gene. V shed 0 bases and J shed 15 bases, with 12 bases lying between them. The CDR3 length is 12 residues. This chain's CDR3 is CASSLADQVGFF. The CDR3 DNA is TGTGCCAGCAGTTTAGCGGATCAAGTGGGGTTCTTC.

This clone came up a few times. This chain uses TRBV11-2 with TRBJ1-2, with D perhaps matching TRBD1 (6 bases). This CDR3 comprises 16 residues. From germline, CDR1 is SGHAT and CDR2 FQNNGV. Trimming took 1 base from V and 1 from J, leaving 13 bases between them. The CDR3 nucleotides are TGTGCCAGCAGCTTAGGCCGTGGACAGATTAACTATGGCTACACCTTC. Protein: CASSLGRGQINYGYTF.

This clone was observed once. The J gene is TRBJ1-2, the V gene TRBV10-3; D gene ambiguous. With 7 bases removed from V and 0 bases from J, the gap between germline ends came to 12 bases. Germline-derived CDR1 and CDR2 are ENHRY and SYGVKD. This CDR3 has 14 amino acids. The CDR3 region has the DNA TGTGCCATCACCGCCGATAAAACTAACTATGGCTACACCTTC. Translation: CAITADKTNYGYTF.